This TCR beta chain comes out of a study of monozygotic twins with inflammatory bowel disease. Germline CDR1 MNHEY, CDR2 SMNVEV (reference sequence). The CDR3 is 14 amino acids. From its re-call of the 5' RACE reads, TCRdb lists each CDR3 protein once, without DNA. This table holds 300,000 to 400,000 distinct CDR3 sequences. The chain couples TRBV27 to TRBJ2-5; there is no DNA to check the TCRdb D call of TRBD2. The sequencing input was blood. This TCR was recovered from a human donor with ulcerative colitis or Crohn's disease, or a healthy co-twin of an affected twin (not recorded which). CDR3 loop: CASSSAGPRLAQYF.